The 21 T cell receptor beta chains reported below all come from one sample, sequenced in a study of cytomegalovirus exposure and HLA in healthy donors. Use of 60 Vbeta and 13 Jbeta primers characterized the PCR. TCRdb keeps only in-frame clones here, not all; method: immunoSEQ multiplex PCR. The sample lists over 85,000 clones, 79% occurring once. Material for sequencing was PBMCs. Receptors were obtained from a man aged 25-40 years in good health and CMV-seropositive.

This chain joins TRBV19 and TRBJ2-7; 7 positions agree with TRBD2. Trimming at V came to 1 base and at J to 0 bases, leaving 3 bases not matched to a gene. The CDR3 contains 15 residues. CDR1 LNHDA and CDR2 SQIVND come from the germline V gene (reference sequence). This CDR3 reads CASSIGGGSSYEQYF. CDR3 coding DNA: TGTGCCAGTAGTATAGGGGGAGGGAGCTCCTACGAGCAGTACTTC.

The chain employs TRBV7-2 and TRBJ2-2; D unresolved. Trimming took 0 bases from V and 2 from J, leaving 4 bases between them. Germline V gene sequence: CDR1 SGHTA, CDR2 FQGNSA. This CDR3 contains 14 residues. The CDR3 here is CASSLALNTGELFF. The CDR3 DNA is TGTGCCAGCAGCTTAGCACTCAACACCGGGGAGCTGTTTTTT.

In its sample, this clone was seen a few times. The genes are TRBV28 and TRBJ1-1; D is unresolved. This CDR3 spans 13 amino acids. Germline values: CDR1 MDHEN, CDR2 SYDVKM. V gave up 5 bases and J gave up 3 bases, with 10 bases separating them. The DNA for the CDR3 is TGTGCCAGCAGTCGACGGGTTGACACTGAAGCTTTCTTT. This translates into CASSRRVDTEAFF.

Only a few counts were recorded for this clone. The CDR3 spells CASSLTRISTDTQYF. The CDR3 bases are TGTGCCAGCAGTTTAACCAGGATTAGCACAGATACGCAGTATTTT. This rearrangement joins TRBV27 to TRBJ2-3; D gene ambiguous. V dropped 2 bases and J dropped 0 bases, with 9 bases sitting between them. This CDR3 region has 15 residues. Germline CDR1 is MNHEY and CDR2 is SMNVEV (reference sequence).

The CDR3 DNA is TGTGCCAGCAGCTTAGTCCCCACAGGGTCTGGAAACACCATATATTTT. This codes for CASSLVPTGSGNTIYF. The chain is built from TRBV7-2 and TRBJ1-3, with a tentative D call TRBD1 (6 bases). Trimming cost V 1 base and J 1 base, with 11 bases left between them. The CDR3 consists of 16 residues. The germline gives CDR1 SGHTA, CDR2 FQGNSA.

This rearrangement joins TRBV19 to TRBJ1-2; 7 bases fit TRBD1. The CDR3 sequence is 13 residues long. In germline, CDR1 is LNHDA, CDR2 SQIVND (reference sequence). The J segment lost 0 bases and the V segment lost 10 bases, leaving 5 bases of the junction unmatched. CDR3: CATPGQTNYGYTF. Here the CDR3 DNA reads TGTGCCACCCCGGGACAGACTAACTATGGCTACACCTTC.

This sequence joins TRBV4-3 and TRBJ1-3; D gene uncertain. This CDR3 is built from 14 residues. Trimming pared 0 bases from V and 3 bases from J, leaving 6 bases between. Germline V gene lookup returns CDR1 LGHNA and CDR2 YSLEER. CDR3 sequence reads: CASSQDSGGNTIYF. CDR3 nucleotide sequence: TGCGCCAGCAGCCAAGATTCCGGTGGAAACACCATATATTTT.

This chain uses TRBV4-1 with TRBJ2-2; 12 nucleotides match TRBD1. CDR3 length equals 21 residues. J was trimmed by 3 bases and V by 1 base; bases with no gene match: 15. The germline gives CDR1 MGHRA, CDR2 YSYEKL. The CDR3 is CASSQAIPRDRGLFYTGELFF. The CDR3 region has the DNA TGCGCCAGCAGCCAAGCGATCCCCCGGGACAGGGGGCTCTTTTACACCGGGGAGCTGTTTTTT.

V and J are TRBV9 and TRBJ1-3; TRBD1 matches at 7 bases. The CDR3 is 14 residues long. Germline CDR1 is SGDLS and CDR2 is YYNGEE. V was clipped by 6 bases and J by 4 bases; unmatched bases: 7. In nucleotides, the CDR3 is TGTGCCAGCAAAACCACAGGGGAAGGAAACACCATATATTTT. The encoded protein is CASKTTGEGNTIYF. Full variable domain (outside the CDR3, taken from reference TRBV9 and TRBJ1-3): DSGVTQTPKHLITATGQRVTLRCSPRSGDLSVYWYQQSLDQGLQFLIQYYNGEERAKGNILERFSAQQFPDLHSELNLSSLELGDSALYFCASKTTGEGNTIYFGEGSWLTVV.

The chain recombines TRBV4-1 with TRBJ2-3; TRBD2 matches at 9 bases. The junction had 16 bases not matched to a gene; V was cut back by 6 bases and J by 0 bases. This CDR3 is built from 19 residues. From germline, CDR1 is MGHRA and CDR2 YSYEKL. In DNA, the CDR3 is TGCGCCAGCAGATCTACCAGGCTAGCGGGGAATAATAGCACAGATACGCAGTATTTT. Protein sequence: CASRSTRLAGNNSTDTQYF.

V usage is TRBV25-1 and J usage is TRBJ1-5; the D gene is possibly TRBD1 (5 bases). V lost 5 bases and J 6 bases, leaving 11 bases between the germline ends. Per the germline V gene, CDR1 is MGHDK and CDR2 is SYGVNS. The CDR3 loop spans 13 amino acids. The CDR3 region has the DNA TGTGCCAGCAGTACCAATCAGGGTCAGCCCCAGCATTTT. Translated: CASSTNQGQPQHF.

The sample holds one count of this clone. This chain connects TRBV4-1 to TRBJ2-1, with D perhaps TRBD1 (7 bases). In germline, CDR1 is MGHRA, CDR2 YSYEKL. The V and J ends lost 10 bases and 7 bases respectively, with 11 bases between them. This CDR3 has 11 amino acids. CDR3: CATQGGNEQFF. CDR3 coding DNA: TGCGCCACCCAGGGGGGAAATGAGCAGTTCTTC.

This chain connects TRBV5-6 to TRBJ2-1; D remains ambiguous. V gave up 6 bases and J gave up 4 bases, with 5 bases separating them. The CDR3 is 11 amino acids. The germline V gene has CDR1 SGHDT and CDR2 YYEEEE. CDR3 amino acids: CASKQYNEQFF. The CDR3 coding sequence is TGTGCCAGCAAACAGTACAATGAGCAGTTCTTC.

The V and J genes are TRBV4-1 and TRBJ2-1, with 8 bases identical to TRBD2. CDR3 length equals 15 residues. CDR1 MGHRA and CDR2 YSYEKL come from the germline V gene. V lost 4 bases, J lost 4 bases, and 6 bases stayed unmatched. The CDR3 nucleotides are TGCGCCAGCAGCCTCGGGGGGGCGGATTACAATGAGCAGTTCTTC. This gives the protein CASSLGGADYNEQFF.

The chain has TRBV19 and TRBJ2-1; 14 bases are shared with TRBD2. This CDR3 has 16 residues. Germline loops: CDR1 LNHDA, CDR2 SQIVND (reference sequence). V shed 6 bases, J shed 4 bases, and the junction held 5 bases outside the gene matches. For the CDR3, the DNA is TGTGCCAGTAGAAGGACTAGCGGGGGGATATACAATGAGCAGTTCTTC. Translation: CASRRTSGGIYNEQFF.

Only a few counts were recorded for this clone. This chain links TRBV5-1 with TRBJ2-4; TRBD1 aligns across 10 bases. CDR1 is SGHRS, CDR2 YFSETQ, per germline. CDR3 length: 16 amino acids. The V segment lost 4 bases and the J segment 5 bases; nucleotides outside the gene matches: 9. For the CDR3, the DNA is TGCGCCAGCAGCAACGACAGGGGGCGAGACGAAAACATTCAGTACTTC. This codes for CASSNDRGRDENIQYF.

The genes are TRBV5-1 and TRBJ2-1, with a weak D call TRBD1 (6 bases). Germline CDR1 is SGHRS and CDR2 is YFSETQ. CDR3 length: 14 residues. Trimming removed 2 bases from V and 4 bases from J, with 10 bases in between. CDR3 DNA sequence: TGCGCCAGCAGCTTTAACAGGGCATACAATGAGCAGTTCTTC. Its protein product is CASSFNRAYNEQFF. The full variable domain, with the rest looked up from reference TRBV5-1 and TRBJ2-1, is KAGVTQTPRYLIKTRGQQVTLSCSPISGHRSVSWYQQTPGQGLQFLFEYFSETQRNKGNFPGRFSGRQFSNSRSEMNVSTLELGDSALYLCASSFNRAYNEQFFGPGTRLTVL.

The V gene is TRBV5-1, the J gene TRBJ1-2, with TRBD1 identical over 7 bases. Trimming cost V 4 bases and J 8 bases; bases outside gene matches: 11. Germline CDR1 and CDR2: SGHRS and YFSETQ. There are 14 residues in the CDR3. CDR3 sequence: CASSPGTALEGYTF. The CDR3 nucleotides read TGCGCCAGCAGCCCTGGGACAGCCCTTGAGGGCTACACCTTC.

This clone is a singleton in its sample. The V and J genes are TRBV5-1 and TRBJ2-3; the match to TRBD2 covers 7 bases. The J segment lost 6 bases and the V segment lost 4 bases, leaving 11 bases of the junction unmatched. This CDR3 has 15 amino acids. CDR1 and CDR2 (germline): SGHRS, YFSETQ. In DNA, the CDR3 is TGCGCCAGCAGCGGCGCGGGGGAACACTGGGATACGCAGTATTTT. Residues: CASSGAGEHWDTQYF.

This clone was seen a handful of times. This chain links TRBV6-1 with TRBJ2-7, with D possibly TRBD2 on 6 matching bases. Germline V lookup: CDR1 MNHNS, CDR2 SASEGT. This CDR3 comprises 17 residues. V lost 1 base, J lost 0 bases, and 16 bases lay in between. The CDR3 region is CASSEGWGLLNSYEQYF. The CDR3 DNA reads TGTGCCAGCAGTGAAGGGTGGGGACTCCTCAACTCCTACGAGCAGTACTTC.

This clone was seen a few times. V usage is TRBV7-9 and J usage is TRBJ1-1; D remains ambiguous. Trimming took off 5 bases at V and 6 bases at J, with 13 bases between the two ends. This CDR3 is 13 amino acids long. From germline, CDR1 is SEHNR and CDR2 FQNEAQ (reference sequence). The CDR3 sequence is CASSPDKLPEAFF. The CDR3 DNA follows: TGTGCCAGCAGCCCTGACAAGCTCCCTGAAGCTTTCTTT.